This TCR beta chain was recorded in a study of long-term antiretroviral therapy in people with HIV. The V segment lost 5 bases and the J segment 4 bases; nucleotides outside the gene matches: 8. The CDR3 loop spans 16 amino acids. Germline V gene sequence: CDR1 SGHTA, CDR2 FQGNSA. Whole-study results and caveats: Versus controls, repertoires in people with HIV had narrower CDR3 length ranges.

Only a few counts were recorded for this clone. Antigen specificity is unknown. Runs used v3.0 of the immunoSEQ assay and were done at survey level. Clones were sequenced by immunoSEQ multiplex PCR, and TCRdb holds only the in-frame ones, with some missing. The sample consists of approximately 25,000 clones, almost 80% of them appearing once. V is TRBV7-2 and J is TRBJ2-7; 13 bases line up with TRBD2. This receptor was taken from a man aged 25 to 40 with HIV. Material: unsorted PBMCs, obtained 2.1 years after starting antiretroviral therapy. The CDR3 coding sequence is TGTGCCAGCAGCCCTATATGGACTAGCGGGAGATACGAGCAGTACTTC. This encodes CASSPIWTSGRYEQYF.